Presented here are 26 T cell receptor beta chains from one specimen sequenced in a study of shared clonotypes between healthy human individuals. Repertoires were generated with immunoSEQ multiplex PCR, while TCRdb's copy carries only in-frame clones and drops some. The data show about 520,000 clones, with approximately 95% seen just once and nearly 0.065% held by the top ten. Sequenced: naive CD4+ T cells sorted from blood. Subset noted: CD45RA+ positively selected. Receptors originate from a woman aged 30 to 39 in good health.

This chain's CDR3 is CASSFPGTGQGEQYF. Here the CDR3 DNA reads TGTGCCAGCAGCTTCCCCGGGACAGGTCAGGGCGAGCAGTACTTC. The chain employs TRBV7-9 and TRBJ2-7; 8 nucleotides align to TRBD1. J was trimmed by 6 bases and V by 3 bases; bases with no gene match: 10. Germline CDR1 reads SEHNR; CDR2 reads FQNEAQ (reference sequence). This CDR3 is 15 amino acids long.

In this sample, this clone turned up once. This chain connects TRBV12-2 to TRBJ1-2. TRBV12-2 is shown as a pseudogene. There are 13 residues in the CDR3. The CDR3 spells CASRQALSYGYTF. In DNA form, the CDR3 reads TGTGCAAGTCGACAAGCCCTGTCCTATGGCTACACCTTC.

The CDR3 nucleotides are TGTGCCAGCAGTTTGAACCTATACACAGTCACGGGCTACACCTTC. Amino acids: CASSLNLYTVTGYTF. The chain uses TRBV27 and TRBJ1-2; no definite D call. Trimming pared 3 bases from V and 8 bases from J, leaving 19 bases between. The germline CDR1 and CDR2 sequences are MNHEY and SMNVEV (reference sequence). This CDR3 comprises 15 residues.

CDR3 sequence reads: CASSTGTRGEKLFF. In DNA, the CDR3 is TGCGCCAGCAGCACCGGGACACGGGGAGAAAAACTGTTTTTT. The rearrangement links TRBV5-1 to TRBJ1-4, with D maybe TRBD1 (6 bases). CDR1 is SGHRS and CDR2 is YFSETQ in the germline V gene. This CDR3 spans 14 amino acids. Trimming shortened V by 4 bases and J by 8 bases, and 15 bases separated the two germline ends.

This rearrangement joins TRBV6-1 to TRBJ2-7; TRBD1 might be the D (6 bases). CDR1 is MNHNS, CDR2 SASEGT, per germline. The germline V and J ends were trimmed by 6 bases and 0 bases, with 15 bases remaining between them. This CDR3 region has 15 residues. DNA for the CDR3: TGTGCCAGCAGGCTGGTACAGGGCGGCTCCTACGAGCAGTACTTC. Its translation is CASRLVQGGSYEQYF.

The J gene is TRBJ1-2, the V gene TRBV19, with D hard to call. The germline V gene encodes CDR1 LNHDA and CDR2 SQIVND (reference sequence). Trimming removed 3 bases from V and 8 bases from J, with 10 bases in between. CDR3 length equals 12 residues. The CDR3 loop is CASSMEGGGYTF. The CDR3 DNA reads as TGTGCCAGTAGTATGGAAGGCGGGGGCTACACCTTC.

V is TRBV19 and J is TRBJ1-1, with 9 bases identical to TRBD1. This CDR3 spans 14 amino acids. Trimming removed 7 bases from V and 4 bases from J; junction bases left unmatched: 7. Per germline, CDR1 LNHDA and CDR2 SQIVND (reference sequence). The CDR3 reads CASIGGQGGTEAFF. CDR3 sequence (DNA): TGTGCCAGTATAGGGGGACAGGGTGGCACTGAAGCTTTCTTT. The full variable domain, its missing parts supplied by reference TRBV19 and TRBJ1-1, is DGGITQSPKYLFRKEGQNVTLSCEQNLNHDAMYWYRQDPGQGLRLIYYSQIVNDFQKGDIAEGYSVSREKKESFPLTVTSAQKNPTAFYLCASIGGQGGTEAFFGQGTRLTVV.

The rearrangement links TRBV5-4 to TRBJ2-5; the D gene is possibly TRBD2 (6 bases). The germline gives CDR1 SGHNT, CDR2 YYREEE (reference sequence). The CDR3 has 15 residues. V dropped 0 bases and J dropped 11 bases, with 20 bases sitting between them. CDR3 region: CASSLAGGRALGQYF. For the CDR3, the DNA is TGTGCCAGCAGCTTGGCCGGGGGTAGGGCGCTCGGTCAGTACTTC.

The CDR3: CASSSADGRLYGYTF. The CDR3 DNA reads as TGTGCCAGCAGTTCCGCGGACGGCCGGCTCTATGGCTACACCTTC. V usage is TRBV28 and J usage is TRBJ1-2; unclear D gene. The length of the CDR3 is 15 residues. In germline, CDR1 is MDHEN, CDR2 SYDVKM. Trimming removed 4 bases at V and 4 bases at J, with 16 bases between.

The chain has TRBV19 and TRBJ1-1; 8 nucleotides match TRBD1. V lost 9 bases and J lost 3; bases outside the gene matches: 9. Germline CDR1 is LNHDA and CDR2 is SQIVND (reference sequence). CDR3 length: 14 residues. The CDR3 coding sequence is TGTGCCAGCCGAGGACAGGGCTGGTACACTGAAGCTTTCTTT. Encoded protein: CASRGQGWYTEAFF.

Points on this clone: Other DNA sequences of this sample code for an identical CDR3. The gene calls are TRBV5-1 and TRBJ2-6; unclear D gene. Germline assignment: CDR1 SGHRS and CDR2 YFSETQ. The germline V and J ends were trimmed by 0 bases and 0 bases, with 4 bases remaining between them. The CDR3 totals 15 residues. The CDR3 DNA sequence: TGCGCCAGCAGCTTGGGTGTCTCTGGGGCCAACGTCCTGACTTTC. Translated, it gives CASSLGVSGANVLTF.

V and J are TRBV7-2 and TRBJ2-7; the D gene is possibly TRBD2 (7 bases). This CDR3 comprises 14 residues. Trimming left V 0 bases short and J 4 bases short, with 10 bases between. Germline V gene data show CDR1 as SGHTA and CDR2 as FQGNSA. The CDR3 sequence: CASSLAGGGYEQYF. CDR3 nucleotide sequence: TGTGCCAGCAGCTTAGCGGGAGGGGGATACGAGCAGTACTTC.

The genes are TRBV5-4 and TRBJ2-7; maybe TRBD2 (5 bases). V lost 1 base to trimming and J lost 1 base, with 12 bases between them. The germline gives CDR1 SGHNT, CDR2 YYREEE (reference sequence). This CDR3 spans 15 amino acids. The CDR3 sequence: CASSLSGGSSYEQYF. The DNA for the CDR3 is TGTGCCAGCAGCTTGTCAGGCGGGTCATCCTACGAGCAGTACTTC.

The genes are TRBV6-5 and TRBJ2-7; D possibly matches TRBD1 or TRBD2 (5 bases each). Germline V gene sequence: CDR1 MNHEY, CDR2 SVGAGI. This CDR3 comprises 15 residues. Trimming removed 5 bases at V and 2 bases at J, with 16 bases between. The CDR3 coding sequence is TGTGCCAGCAGTCCACGTCGGGGCCAGGCCTACGAGCAGTACTTC. Translation: CASSPRRGQAYEQYF.

V and J are TRBV5-1 and TRBJ1-4; D perhaps matches TRBD1 (5 bases). With 2 bases removed from V and 7 bases from J, the gap between germline ends came to 12 bases. Germline assignment: CDR1 SGHRS and CDR2 YFSETQ. The CDR3 consists of 14 residues. The CDR3 sequence: CASSFFGGGEKLFF. DNA for the CDR3: TGCGCCAGCAGCTTCTTCGGGGGAGGTGAAAAACTGTTTTTT.

The chain joins TRBV7-2 to TRBJ2-1, with TRBD2 matching 10 bases. The CDR3 is 13 residues long. The ends lost 3 bases at V and 13 bases at J; junction bases unmatched: 6. CDR1 and CDR2 from the germline V gene are SGHTA and FQGNSA. The CDR3 DNA reads as TGTGCCAGCAGCTTGGGACTAGCGATGCATCAGTTCTTC. This sequence encodes CASSLGLAMHQFF.

The J gene is TRBJ2-3, the V gene TRBV12-5; D gene uncertain. V dropped 7 bases and J dropped 1 base, with 9 bases sitting between them. The CDR3 is 13 amino acids. Germline V gene lookup returns CDR1 LGHNT and CDR2 FRNRAP. The CDR3 region is CASAPSGTDTQYF. The CDR3, as DNA: TGTGCTAGTGCCCCGTCCGGCACAGATACGCAGTATTTT.

This clone showed up just a few times. At the DNA level, this CDR3 is encoded by other sequences in the same sample as well. The chain is built from TRBV20-1 and TRBJ2-7, with a possible D match to TRBD2 (6 bases). The CDR3 extends over 11 amino acids. With 5 bases removed from V and 3 bases from J, the gap between germline ends came to 8 bases. Germline V gene data show CDR1 as DFQATT and CDR2 as SNEGSKA (reference sequence). CDR3 protein: CSASGSYEQYF. As DNA, the CDR3 is TGCAGTGCTTCCGGGAGCTACGAGCAGTACTTC.

The J gene is TRBJ2-7, the V gene TRBV4-2; 8 bases agree with TRBD2. With V trimmed by 1 base and J by 0 bases, 5 bases remained unmatched. The germline V gene encodes CDR1 LGHNA and CDR2 YNFKEQ. CDR3 length: 16 amino acids. CDR3 residues: CASSQVGSGDSYEQYF. CDR3 nucleotide sequence: TGTGCCAGCAGCCAAGTGGGTAGCGGGGACTCCTACGAGCAGTACTTC.

The table lists this clone with a count of one. This sequence joins TRBV2 and TRBJ2-7; 12 bases are a match to TRBD2. Germline V lookup: CDR1 SNHLY, CDR2 FYNNEI. The CDR3 covers 18 residues. Trimming took 7 bases from V and 0 from J; bases not matched to a gene: 13. This CDR3 is CASNPHGLAGPISYEQYF. CDR3 DNA sequence: TGTGCCAGCAATCCGCATGGACTAGCGGGACCTATCTCCTACGAGCAGTACTTC.

The chain employs TRBV18 and TRBJ2-7; 7 bases align to TRBD2. The CDR3 has 15 amino acids. Germline V CDR1 and CDR2: KGHSH, LQKENI. J was trimmed by 2 bases and V by 1 base; bases with no gene match: 5. The CDR3 sequence is CASSPRGRAPYEQYF. The DNA of the CDR3 is TGTGCCAGCTCACCACGTGGGAGGGCCCCCTACGAGCAGTACTTC.

The chain links TRBV5-1 to TRBJ1-2; tentative D call: TRBD1 (6 bases). V lost 4 bases and J 4 bases, leaving 17 bases between the germline ends. Germline CDR1 reads SGHRS; CDR2 reads YFSETQ. The CDR3 covers 15 residues. CDR3 DNA: TGCGCCAGCAGCCTATTAATAGGACAGTTCTATGGCTACACCTTC. Translating gives CASSLLIGQFYGYTF.

The rearrangement joins TRBV30 to TRBJ2-5; TRBD2 aligns across 9 bases. CDR3 length: 15 residues. Germline values: CDR1 GTSNPN, CDR2 SVGIG (reference sequence). The V and J ends lost 4 bases and 11 bases, in that order; junction bases with no gene match: 17. CDR3: CAWMMTSGQLGEQYF. CDR3 bases: TGTGCCTGGATGATGACTAGCGGCCAGCTTGGGGAGCAGTACTTC. The full variable domain, rest sourced from reference TRBV30 and TRBJ2-5, is SQTIHQWPATLVQPVGSPLSLECTVEGTSNPNLYWYRQAAGRGLQLLFYSVGIGQISSEVPQNLSASRPQDRQFILSSKKLLLSDSGFYLCAWMMTSGQLGEQYFGPGTRLLVL.

The chain links TRBV19 to TRBJ2-7; 9 bases line up with TRBD1. The trim removed 8 bases at V and 4 bases at J, leaving 6 bases unmatched. Germline values: CDR1 LNHDA, CDR2 SQIVND (reference sequence). This CDR3 region has 13 residues. This CDR3 is CASGGTGSYEQYF. CDR3 DNA: TGTGCCAGTGGAGGGACAGGGTCTTACGAGCAGTACTTC.

The V and J genes are TRBV5-1 and TRBJ2-2; D gene unclear. This CDR3 is built from 16 residues. V was cut by 4 bases and J by 0 bases, with 13 bases left in between. The V gene's germline CDR1 is SGHRS and CDR2 YFSETQ. This CDR3 reads CASSRERHTNTGELFF. The CDR3 DNA reads as TGCGCCAGCAGCCGCGAAAGACACACGAACACCGGGGAGCTGTTTTTT.

This sequence joins TRBV28 and TRBJ1-2; 7 bases align to TRBD1. The CDR3 length is 14 residues. After removal of 5 bases from V and 5 bases from J, the junction contained 8 bases not matched to a gene. Per germline, CDR1 MDHEN and CDR2 SYDVKM. In nucleotides, the CDR3 is TGTGCCAGCAGTGACGGGACAGTCCTTTATGGCTACACCTTC. Translation gives CASSDGTVLYGYTF.